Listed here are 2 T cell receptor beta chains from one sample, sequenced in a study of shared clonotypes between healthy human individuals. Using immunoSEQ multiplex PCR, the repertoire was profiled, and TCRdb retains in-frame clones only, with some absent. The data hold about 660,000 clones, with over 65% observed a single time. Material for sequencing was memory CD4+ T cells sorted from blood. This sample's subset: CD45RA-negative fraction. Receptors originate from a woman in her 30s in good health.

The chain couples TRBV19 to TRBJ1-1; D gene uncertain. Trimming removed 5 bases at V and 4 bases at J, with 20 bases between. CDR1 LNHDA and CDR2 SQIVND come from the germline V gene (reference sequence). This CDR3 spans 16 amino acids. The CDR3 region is CASSSGSQRVGTEAFF. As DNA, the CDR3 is TGTGCCAGTAGTTCCGGGTCCCAAAGGGTCGGCACTGAAGCTTTCTTT.

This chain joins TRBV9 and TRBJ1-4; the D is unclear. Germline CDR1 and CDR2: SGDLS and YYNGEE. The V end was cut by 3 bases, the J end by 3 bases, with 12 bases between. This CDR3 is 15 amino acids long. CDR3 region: CASSARLGSNEKLFF. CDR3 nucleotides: TGTGCCAGCAGCGCCCGTCTGGGGTCTAATGAAAAACTGTTTTTT.